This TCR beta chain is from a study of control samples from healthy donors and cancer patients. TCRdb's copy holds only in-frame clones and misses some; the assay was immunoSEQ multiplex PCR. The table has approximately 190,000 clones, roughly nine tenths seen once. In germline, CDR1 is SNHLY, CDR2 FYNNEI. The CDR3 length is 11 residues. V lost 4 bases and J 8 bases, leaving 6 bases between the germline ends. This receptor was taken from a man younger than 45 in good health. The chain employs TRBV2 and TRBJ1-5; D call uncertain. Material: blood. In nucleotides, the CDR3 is TGTGCCAGCAGTGTATCGGAGCCCCAGCATTTT. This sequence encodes CASSVSEPQHF.